This entry lists 14 T cell receptor beta chains sequenced from one sample in a study of blood T cell repertoires in COVID-19. Libraries were prepared by immunoSEQ multiplex PCR; TCRdb keeps only in-frame clonotypes and omits some of them. This sample has over 55,000 clones, with around 76% found just once. The material sequenced was peripheral blood. Receptor source: an elderly woman with acute or convalescent COVID-19.

The J gene is TRBJ2-3, the V gene TRBV10-3, with 8 bases that match TRBD1. CDR1 and CDR2 (germline): ENHRY, SYGVKD. There are 15 residues in the CDR3. Unmatched junction bases numbered 10, after V lost 6 bases and J lost 5 bases. As DNA, the CDR3 is TGTGCCATCAGGGAAAGGACAGGGAGAGGAGATACGCAGTATTTT. Its protein product is CAIRERTGRGDTQYF.

DNA for the CDR3: TGTGCCAGCAGCTTAGAGAGGCTAGCGCTCTACAATGAGCAGTTCTTC. Its protein product is CASSLERLALYNEQFF. This chain uses TRBV11-2 with TRBJ2-1; TRBD2 might be the D (6 bases). The CDR3 extends over 16 amino acids. V was shortened by 0 bases and J by 3 bases, with 12 bases between the two germline ends. Germline CDR1 reads SGHAT; CDR2 reads FQNNGV.

The gene calls are TRBV18 and TRBJ1-1; no firm D call. Trimming took off 0 bases at V and 1 base at J, with 15 bases between the two ends. This CDR3 is built from 17 residues. Germline V gene lookup returns CDR1 KGHSH and CDR2 LQKENI. CDR3 coding DNA: TGTGCCAGCTCACCACCTTTACGGCTGCGAGGGAACACTGAAGCTTTCTTT. It yields the protein CASSPPLRLRGNTEAFF.

In the case of this clone: This could be a read error, since a much larger clone is one nucleotide away. The genes are TRBV12-3 or TRBV12-4 and TRBJ1-1; the D gene is possibly TRBD1 (5 bases). V was trimmed by 6 bases and J by 1 base, leaving 9 bases between them. CDR3 length: 13 amino acids. CDR3 DNA sequence: TGTGCCAGCAGCCCGGACACGAACACTGAAGCTTTCTTT. Its protein product is CASSPDTNTEAFF.

The chain has TRBV7-8 and TRBJ2-4; 9 bases are a match to TRBD1. Germline V CDR1 and CDR2: SGHVS, FQNEAQ. The J segment lost 4 bases and the V segment lost 0 bases, leaving 4 bases of the junction unmatched. The CDR3 is 16 residues long. CDR3 bases: TGTGCCAGCAGCTTAGCGGGACAGGGCGATAAAAACATTCAGTACTTC. It translates to CASSLAGQGDKNIQYF.

V is TRBV19 and J is TRBJ2-5, with 7 bases aligning to TRBD2. V trimming: 5 bases; J trimming: 1 base; junction bases outside the gene matches: 7. This CDR3 is 15 amino acids long. CDR1 is LNHDA, CDR2 SQIVND, per germline (reference sequence). The CDR3 nucleotides read TGTGCCAGTAGTGGGTGGCTAGCGGCCCAAGAGACCCAGTACTTC. This translates into CASSGWLAAQETQYF.

This chain joins TRBV7-8 and TRBJ1-1; 10 bases are shared with TRBD1. The CDR3 is made up of 16 amino acids. Germline trimming cut 6 bases from V and 0 bases from J; bases unmatched to any gene: 7. CDR1 SGHVS and CDR2 FQNEAQ come from the germline V gene. Written as DNA, the CDR3 is TGTGCCAGCAGGGTGACAGGGGGCGGGTTGAACACTGAAGCTTTCTTT. Protein: CASRVTGGGLNTEAFF.

This clone came up a few times. This chain uses TRBV5-4 with TRBJ2-3; 7 nucleotides line up with TRBD1. The CDR3 is 13 amino acids. The J segment lost 5 bases and the V segment lost 5 bases, leaving 5 bases of the junction unmatched. From germline, CDR1 is SGHNT and CDR2 YYREEE (reference sequence). DNA of the CDR3: TGTGCCAGCAGACAGGGGCTGGGAGATACGCAGTATTTT. The encoded protein is CASRQGLGDTQYF. The full variable domain, its missing parts supplied by reference TRBV5-4 and TRBJ2-3, is ETGVTQSPTHLIKTRGQQVTLRCSSQSGHNTVSWYQQALGQGPQFIFQYYREEENGRGNFPPRFSGLQFPNYSSELNVNALELDDSALYLCASRQGLGDTQYFGPGTRLTVL.

This clone was observed a few times. This chain links TRBV7-8 with TRBJ2-7, with 12 positions matching TRBD2. Germline CDR1 is SGHVS and CDR2 is FQNEAQ. The CDR3 has 16 amino acids. Trimming took 6 bases from V and 2 from J; bases not matched to a gene: 8. The CDR3 here is CASRLGASGRAYEQYF. The CDR3, as DNA: TGTGCCAGCAGACTAGGCGCTAGCGGGAGGGCCTACGAGCAGTACTTC.

This CDR3 reads CASSAGEGSYEQYF. CDR3 nucleotides: TGTGCCAGCAGCGCAGGGGAGGGCTCCTACGAGCAGTACTTC. The chain employs TRBV5-6 and TRBJ2-7, with D maybe TRBD2 (7 bases). CDR3 length: 14 amino acids. With 4 bases removed from V and 0 bases from J, the gap between germline ends came to 11 bases. The germline CDR1 and CDR2 sequences are SGHDT and YYEEEE.

This chain joins TRBV10-3 and TRBJ1-2; no reliable D call. Trimming stripped 2 bases from V and 2 bases from J, with 9 bases between. CDR1 is ENHRY, CDR2 SYGVKD, per germline. The CDR3 contains 14 residues. CDR3 in DNA: TGTGCCATCAGTGAGCCTGACAAGAACTATGGCTACACCTTC. This codes for CAISEPDKNYGYTF.

V and J are TRBV7-8 and TRBJ2-3; the D gene is possibly TRBD2 (6 bases). With 5 bases removed from V and 13 bases from J, the gap between germline ends came to 16 bases. The CDR3 consists of 12 residues. From germline, CDR1 is SGHVS and CDR2 FQNEAQ. CDR3 residues: CASSPPAEGKYF. The CDR3 coding sequence is TGTGCCAGCAGCCCTCCCGCGGAGGGGAAGTATTTT.

The rearrangement links TRBV19 to TRBJ2-5; no clear D gene. Trimming shortened V by 4 bases and J by 5 bases, and 5 bases separated the two germline ends. CDR1 and CDR2 from the germline V gene are LNHDA and SQIVND (reference sequence). The CDR3 sequence is 11 residues long. The CDR3 nucleotides are TGTGCCAGTAGTAAACAGGAGACCCAGTACTTC. Translating it yields CASSKQETQYF.

V and J are TRBV7-2 and TRBJ2-6; D gene uncertain. This CDR3 is 16 amino acids long. Germline lookup yields CDR1 SGHTA and CDR2 FQGNSA. V was clipped by 1 base and J by 4 bases, with 11 bases between them. In nucleotides, the CDR3 is TGTGCCAGCAGCTTAGTATCCCTAACGGGGGCCAACGTCCTGACTTTC. Translating gives CASSLVSLTGANVLTF.